This TCR beta chain emerged from a study of T-cell memory formation after mild COVID-19. Whole-study findings and limits: Day 15 to 85 contracting clones showed balanced CD4/CD8; later expanders leaned CD4+. Nothing showed for sure that second-wave clones peaking on day 37 were SARS-CoV-2 specific.

One entry per CDR3 protein, called by TCRdb with MiXCR from the 5' RACE reads. Altogether tens of thousands of distinct CDR3 sequences are present, approximately 16% being singletons, with the ten largest covering 1.3% to 1.5%. This clonotype was detected ten times or more. Its antigen remains unidentified. This CDR3 is built from 14 residues. Looked up from germline, CDR1 is SGHTA and CDR2 is FQGNSA. Trimming cost V 6 bases and J 7 bases, with 18 bases left between them. The rearrangement links TRBV7-2 to TRBJ1-1, with a tentative D call TRBD1 (6 bases). Specimen: PBMCs or a T cell subset sorted from them (not recorded which). The receptor was isolated from an adult who had mild COVID-19 (a few samples of this study predate the infection). Cell type and time point are not known. The CDR3 DNA sequence: TGTGCCAGCAGTTGGAAGCAGGGGTTTGGTGAAGCTTTCTTT. Translation gives CASSWKQGFGEAFF.